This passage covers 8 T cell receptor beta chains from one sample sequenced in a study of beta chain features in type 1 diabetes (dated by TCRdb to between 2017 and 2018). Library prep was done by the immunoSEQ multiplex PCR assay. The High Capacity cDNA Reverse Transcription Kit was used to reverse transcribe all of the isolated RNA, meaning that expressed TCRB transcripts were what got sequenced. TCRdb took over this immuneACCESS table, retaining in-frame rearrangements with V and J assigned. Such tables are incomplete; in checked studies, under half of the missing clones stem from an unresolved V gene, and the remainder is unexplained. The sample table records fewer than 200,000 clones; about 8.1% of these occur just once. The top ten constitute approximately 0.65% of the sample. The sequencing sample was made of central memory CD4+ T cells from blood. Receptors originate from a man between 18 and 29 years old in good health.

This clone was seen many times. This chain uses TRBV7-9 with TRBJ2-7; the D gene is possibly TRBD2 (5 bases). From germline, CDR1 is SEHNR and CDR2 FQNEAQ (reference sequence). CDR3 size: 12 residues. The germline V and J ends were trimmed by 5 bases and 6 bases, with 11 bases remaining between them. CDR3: CASSTLAGEQYF. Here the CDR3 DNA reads TGTGCCAGCAGCACGCTAGCAGGCGAGCAGTACTTC.

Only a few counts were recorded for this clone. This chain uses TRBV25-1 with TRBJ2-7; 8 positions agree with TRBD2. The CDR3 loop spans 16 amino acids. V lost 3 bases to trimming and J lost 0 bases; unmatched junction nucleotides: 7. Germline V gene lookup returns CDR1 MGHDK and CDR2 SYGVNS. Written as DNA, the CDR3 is TGTGCCAGCAGTGACCCGAATAGCGGGATCTCCTACGAGCAGTACTTC. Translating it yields CASSDPNSGISYEQYF.

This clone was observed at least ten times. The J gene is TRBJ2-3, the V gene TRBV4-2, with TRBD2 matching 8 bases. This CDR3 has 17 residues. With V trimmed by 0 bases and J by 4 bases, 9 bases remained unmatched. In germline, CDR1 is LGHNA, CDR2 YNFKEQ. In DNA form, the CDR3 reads TGTGCCAGCAGCCAAGATCGGGGGGGAGGCGGTCCAGATACGCAGTATTTT. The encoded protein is CASSQDRGGGGPDTQYF.

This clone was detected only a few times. The CDR3 reads CASSLAGDGANVLTF. CDR3 nucleotide sequence: TGCGCCAGCAGCTTGGCCGGGGATGGGGCCAACGTCCTGACTTTC. The gene calls are TRBV5-1 and TRBJ2-6, with D tentatively TRBD2 (5 bases). CDR3 length: 15 residues. The ends were cut back, 0 bases at V and 3 bases at J, with 7 bases in the middle. Germline lookup yields CDR1 SGHRS and CDR2 YFSETQ.

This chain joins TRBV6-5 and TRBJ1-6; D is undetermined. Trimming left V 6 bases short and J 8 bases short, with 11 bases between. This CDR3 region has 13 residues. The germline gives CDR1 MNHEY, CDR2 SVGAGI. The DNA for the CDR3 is TGTGCCAGCAGGGTCAGCGTCTATTCACCCCTCCACTTT. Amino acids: CASRVSVYSPLHF.

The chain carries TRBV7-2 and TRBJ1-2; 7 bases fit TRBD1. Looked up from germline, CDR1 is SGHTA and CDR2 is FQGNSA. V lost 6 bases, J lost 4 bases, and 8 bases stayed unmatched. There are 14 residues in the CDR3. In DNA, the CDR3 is TGTGCCAGCAGTCCAGACAGGGCCACCTATGGCTACACCTTC. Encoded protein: CASSPDRATYGYTF. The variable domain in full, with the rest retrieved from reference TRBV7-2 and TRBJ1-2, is GAGVSQSPSNKVTEKGKDVELRCDPISGHTALYWYRQSLGQGLEFLIYFQGNSAPDKSGLPSDRFSAERTGGSVSTLTIQRTQQEDSAVYLCASSPDRATYGYTFGSGTRLTVV.

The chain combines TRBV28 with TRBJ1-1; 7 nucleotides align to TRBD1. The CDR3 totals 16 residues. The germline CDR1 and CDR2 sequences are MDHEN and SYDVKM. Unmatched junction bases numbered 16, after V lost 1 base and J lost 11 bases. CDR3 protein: CASSLSDPGQTIKAFF. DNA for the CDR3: TGTGCCAGCAGTTTATCAGACCCGGGACAGACGATAAAGGCTTTCTTT. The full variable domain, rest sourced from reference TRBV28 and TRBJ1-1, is DVKVTQSSRYLVKRTGEKVFLECVQDMDHENMFWYRQDPGLGLRLIYFSYDVKMKEKGDIPEGYSVSREKKERFSLILESASTNQTSMYLCASSLSDPGQTIKAFFGQGTRLTVV.

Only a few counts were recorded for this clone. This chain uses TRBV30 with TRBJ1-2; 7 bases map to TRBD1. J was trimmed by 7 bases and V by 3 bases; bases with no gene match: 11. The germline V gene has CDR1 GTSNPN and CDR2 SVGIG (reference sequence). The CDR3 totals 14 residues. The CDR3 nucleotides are TGTGCCTGGAGCGAGACAGGGTGGATGACTGGCTACACCTTC. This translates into CAWSETGWMTGYTF.